This T cell receptor beta chain was sequenced in a study of T-cell memory formation after mild COVID-19. Study summary: Each donor largely had its own TCR clusters.

This clonotype was detected a few times. Its matching antigen is unknown. TCRdb itself ran the 5' RACE reads through MiXCR, one entry per CDR3 protein. The sample lists roughly 400,000 distinct CDR3 sequences, roughly 17% seen once, with 20% to 25% in the top ten. V lost 3 bases to trimming and J lost 2 bases; unmatched junction nucleotides: 6. The germline gives CDR1 SQVTM, CDR2 ANQGSEA. The CDR3 runs to 14 residues. Findings of the study overall: Chiefly within CM and EM were the contracting CD4+ clones; CD8+ ones were within EMRA.

The sequenced sample consisted of PBMCs or a T cell subset sorted from them (not recorded which). The gene calls are TRBV29-1 and TRBJ2-7; 8 nucleotides align to TRBD1. This TCR was recovered from a man aged 18 to 30 who had mild COVID-19 (a few samples of this study predate the infection). Cell type and time point are not known. CDR3 region: CSVEWTGHPYEQYF. Here the CDR3 DNA reads TGCAGCGTTGAGTGGACAGGGCACCCCTACGAGCAGTACTTC.